What follows describes a single TCR beta chain. The length of the CDR3 is 16 residues. Germline V lookup: CDR1 MNHNS, CDR2 SASEGT. V dropped 5 bases and J dropped 5 bases, with 19 bases sitting between them. In the source study's methods: Researchers report that nucleated cell counts were estimated from reference gene primer amplification. The protocol was immunoSEQ multiplex PCR, while the TCRdb copy is restricted to in-frame clones and leaves out a portion. The V and J calls and clone size are taken from that table; D and trimming were inferred from the DNA. The table records about 56,000 clones, nearly 90% of them present only once. The data belong to a study of blood T cell repertoires in COVID-19. Across the study: T cells, B-cell-depleted T cells, or PBMCs provided the cDNA or gDNA that served as material.

This clonotype was obtained from a man aged 45 to 65 with active COVID-19. The rearrangement links TRBV6-1 to TRBJ1-5; a weak D match, TRBD1 (5 bases). Sequencing was carried out using peripheral blood. CDR3 nucleotide sequence: TGTGCCAGCAGTAAAGGGGCAGGGAGGGTTTATCAGCCCCAGCATTTT. It encodes CASSKGAGRVYQPQHF.